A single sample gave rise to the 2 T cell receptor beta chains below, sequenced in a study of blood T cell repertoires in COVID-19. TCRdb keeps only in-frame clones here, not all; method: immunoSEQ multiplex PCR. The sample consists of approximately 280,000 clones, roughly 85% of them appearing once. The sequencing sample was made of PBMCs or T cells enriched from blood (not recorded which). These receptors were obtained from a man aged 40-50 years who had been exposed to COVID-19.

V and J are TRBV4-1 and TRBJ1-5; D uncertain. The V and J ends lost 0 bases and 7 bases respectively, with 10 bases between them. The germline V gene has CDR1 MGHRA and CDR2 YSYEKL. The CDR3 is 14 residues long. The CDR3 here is CASSQEGGHQPQHF. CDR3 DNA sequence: TGCGCCAGCAGCCAAGAGGGCGGGCACCAGCCCCAGCATTTT.

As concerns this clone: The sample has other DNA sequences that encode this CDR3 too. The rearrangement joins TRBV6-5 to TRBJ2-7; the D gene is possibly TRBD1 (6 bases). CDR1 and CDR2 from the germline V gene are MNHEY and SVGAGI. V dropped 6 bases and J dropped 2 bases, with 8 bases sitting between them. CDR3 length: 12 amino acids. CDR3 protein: CASSRDTYEQYF. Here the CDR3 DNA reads TGTGCCAGCAGCCGGGACACCTACGAGCAGTACTTC.